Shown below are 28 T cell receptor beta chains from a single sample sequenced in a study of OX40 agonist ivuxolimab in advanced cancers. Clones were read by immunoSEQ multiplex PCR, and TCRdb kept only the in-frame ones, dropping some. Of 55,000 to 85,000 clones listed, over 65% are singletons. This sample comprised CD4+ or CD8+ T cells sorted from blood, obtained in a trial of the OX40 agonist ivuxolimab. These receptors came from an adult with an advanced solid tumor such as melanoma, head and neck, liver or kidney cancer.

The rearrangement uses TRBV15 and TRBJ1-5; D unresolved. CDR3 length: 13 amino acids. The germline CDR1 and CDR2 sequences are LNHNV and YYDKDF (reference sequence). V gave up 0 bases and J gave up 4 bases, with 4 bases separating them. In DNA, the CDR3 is TGTGCCACCAGCAGAGATAGGAATCAGCCCCAGCATTTT. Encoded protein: CATSRDRNQPQHF.

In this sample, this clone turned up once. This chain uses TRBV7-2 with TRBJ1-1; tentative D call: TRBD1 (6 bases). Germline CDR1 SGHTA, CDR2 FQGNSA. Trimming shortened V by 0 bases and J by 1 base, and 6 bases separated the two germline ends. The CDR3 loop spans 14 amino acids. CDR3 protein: CASSLAGGNTEAFF. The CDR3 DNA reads TGTGCCAGCAGCTTAGCAGGGGGGAACACTGAAGCTTTCTTT.

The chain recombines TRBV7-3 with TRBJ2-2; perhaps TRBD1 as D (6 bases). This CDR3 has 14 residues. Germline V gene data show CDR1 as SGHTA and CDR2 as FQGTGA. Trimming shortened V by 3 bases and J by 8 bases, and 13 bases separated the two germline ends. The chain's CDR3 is CASSLTGGPGELFF. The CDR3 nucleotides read TGTGCCAGCAGCTTGACTGGGGGCCCTGGGGAGCTGTTTTTT.

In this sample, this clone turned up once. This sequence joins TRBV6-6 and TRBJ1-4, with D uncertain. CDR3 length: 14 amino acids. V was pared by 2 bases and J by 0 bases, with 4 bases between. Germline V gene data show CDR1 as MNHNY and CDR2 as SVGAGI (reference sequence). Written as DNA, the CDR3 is TGTGCCAGCAGTTACGGGGCAACTAATGAAAAACTGTTTTTT. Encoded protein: CASSYGATNEKLFF.

The CDR3 is CASSYSSRQGAREQYF. The CDR3 coding sequence is TGTGCCAGCAGTTACTCGTCGCGACAGGGGGCGCGGGAGCAGTACTTC. The chain links TRBV6-5 to TRBJ2-7; 10 nucleotides align to TRBD1. Germline V gives CDR1 MNHEY, CDR2 SVGAGI. J gave up 7 bases and V 0 bases, and 9 bases lay outside the gene matches. This CDR3 contains 16 residues.

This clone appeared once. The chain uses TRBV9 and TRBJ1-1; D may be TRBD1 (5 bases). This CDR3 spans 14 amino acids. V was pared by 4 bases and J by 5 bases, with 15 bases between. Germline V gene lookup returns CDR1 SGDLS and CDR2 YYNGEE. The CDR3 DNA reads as TGTGCCAGCAGCACGCTGGGGCAAGGGACTGAAGCTTTCTTT. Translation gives CASSTLGQGTEAFF.

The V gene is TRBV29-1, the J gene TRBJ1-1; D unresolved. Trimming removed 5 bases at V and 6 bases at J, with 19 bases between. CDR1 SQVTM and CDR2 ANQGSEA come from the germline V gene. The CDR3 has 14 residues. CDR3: CSVPLPGEESEAFF. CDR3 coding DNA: TGCAGCGTTCCCCTGCCAGGAGAGGAGTCTGAAGCTTTCTTT. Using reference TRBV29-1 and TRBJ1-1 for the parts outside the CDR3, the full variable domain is SAVISQKPSRDICQRGTSLTIQCQVDSQVTMMFWYRQQPGQSLTLIATANQGSEATYESGFVIDKFPISRPNLTFSTLTVSNMSPEDSSIYLCSVPLPGEESEAFFGQGTRLTVV.

Here the CDR3 reads CASSLAPFYEQYF. In DNA, the CDR3 is TGTGCCAGCAGCTTAGCTCCGTTCTACGAGCAGTACTTC. The chain joins TRBV7-2 to TRBJ2-7, with D unclear. Trimming removed 0 bases from V and 3 bases from J, with 6 bases in between. The CDR3 length is 13 residues. Germline CDR1 is SGHTA and CDR2 is FQGNSA.

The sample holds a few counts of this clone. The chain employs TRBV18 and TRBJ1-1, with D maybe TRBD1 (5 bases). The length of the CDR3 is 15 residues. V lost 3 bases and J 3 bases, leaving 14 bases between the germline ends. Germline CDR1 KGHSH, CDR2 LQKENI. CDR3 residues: CASSPRAGMDTEAFF. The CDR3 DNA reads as TGTGCCAGCTCACCCCGCGCAGGGATGGACACTGAAGCTTTCTTT.

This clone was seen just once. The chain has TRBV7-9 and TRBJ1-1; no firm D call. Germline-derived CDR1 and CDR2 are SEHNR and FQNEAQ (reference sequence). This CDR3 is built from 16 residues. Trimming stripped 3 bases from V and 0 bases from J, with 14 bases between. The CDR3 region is CASSLGSPNLNTEAFF. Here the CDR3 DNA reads TGTGCCAGCAGCTTGGGGAGTCCGAACCTGAACACTGAAGCTTTCTTT.

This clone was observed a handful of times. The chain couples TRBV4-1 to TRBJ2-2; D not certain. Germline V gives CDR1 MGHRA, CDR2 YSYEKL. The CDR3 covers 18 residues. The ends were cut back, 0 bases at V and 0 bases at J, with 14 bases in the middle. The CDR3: CASSQDPSSDANTGELFF. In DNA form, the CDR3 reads TGCGCCAGCAGCCAAGATCCGTCGTCGGACGCGAACACCGGGGAGCTGTTTTTT.

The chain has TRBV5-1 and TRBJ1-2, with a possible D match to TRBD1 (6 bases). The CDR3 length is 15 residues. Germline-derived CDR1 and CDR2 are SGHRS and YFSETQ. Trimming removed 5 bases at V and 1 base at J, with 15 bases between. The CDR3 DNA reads TGCGCCAGCAGATCAGACAGGAATTTTAACTATGGCTACACCTTC. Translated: CASRSDRNFNYGYTF.

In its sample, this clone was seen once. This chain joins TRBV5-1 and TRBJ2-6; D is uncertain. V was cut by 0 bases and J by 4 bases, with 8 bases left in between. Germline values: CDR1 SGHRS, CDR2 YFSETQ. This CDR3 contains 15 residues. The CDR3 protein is CASSLEGFGANVLTF. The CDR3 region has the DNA TGCGCCAGCAGCTTGGAAGGGTTCGGGGCCAACGTCCTGACTTTC. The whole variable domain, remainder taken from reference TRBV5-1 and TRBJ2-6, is KAGVTQTPRYLIKTRGQQVTLSCSPISGHRSVSWYQQTPGQGLQFLFEYFSETQRNKGNFPGRFSGRQFSNSRSEMNVSTLELGDSALYLCASSLEGFGANVLTFGAGSRLTVL.

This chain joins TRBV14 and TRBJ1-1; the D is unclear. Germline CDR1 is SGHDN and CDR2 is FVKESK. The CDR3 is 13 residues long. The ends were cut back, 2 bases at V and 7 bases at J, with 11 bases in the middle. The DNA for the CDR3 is TGTGCCAGCAGCCAATCTTCTGTCCTTGAAGCTTTCTTT. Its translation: CASSQSSVLEAFF.

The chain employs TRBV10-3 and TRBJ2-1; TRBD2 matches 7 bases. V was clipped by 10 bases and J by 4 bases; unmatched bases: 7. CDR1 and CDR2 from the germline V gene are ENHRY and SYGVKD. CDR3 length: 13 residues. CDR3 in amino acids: CATQRDGYNEQFF. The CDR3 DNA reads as TGTGCCACCCAGCGGGACGGATACAATGAGCAGTTCTTC.

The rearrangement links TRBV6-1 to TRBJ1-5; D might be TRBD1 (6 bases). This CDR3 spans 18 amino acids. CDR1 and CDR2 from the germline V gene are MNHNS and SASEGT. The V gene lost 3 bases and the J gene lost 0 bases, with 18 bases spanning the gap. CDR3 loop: CASSEWRIQGFSNQPQHF. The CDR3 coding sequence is TGTGCCAGCAGTGAGTGGCGCATTCAGGGGTTTAGCAATCAGCCCCAGCATTTT.

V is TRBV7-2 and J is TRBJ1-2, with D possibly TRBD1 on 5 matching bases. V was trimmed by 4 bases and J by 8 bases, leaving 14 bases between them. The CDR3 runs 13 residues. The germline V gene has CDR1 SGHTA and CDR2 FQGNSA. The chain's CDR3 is CASSSWQGGGYTF. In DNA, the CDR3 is TGTGCCAGCAGCTCCTGGCAGGGAGGGGGCTACACCTTC.

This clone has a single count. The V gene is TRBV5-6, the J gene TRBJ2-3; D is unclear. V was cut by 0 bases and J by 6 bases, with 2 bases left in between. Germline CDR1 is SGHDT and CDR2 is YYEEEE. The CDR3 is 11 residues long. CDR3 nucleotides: TGTGCCAGCAGCTTGGGGGATACGCAGTATTTT. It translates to CASSLGDTQYF.

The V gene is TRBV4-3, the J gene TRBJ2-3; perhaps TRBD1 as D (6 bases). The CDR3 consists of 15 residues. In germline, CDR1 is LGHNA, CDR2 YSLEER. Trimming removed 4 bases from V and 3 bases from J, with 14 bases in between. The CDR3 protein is CASSRNIQGTDTQYF. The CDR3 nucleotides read TGCGCCAGCAGCCGCAATATACAGGGTACAGATACGCAGTATTTT.

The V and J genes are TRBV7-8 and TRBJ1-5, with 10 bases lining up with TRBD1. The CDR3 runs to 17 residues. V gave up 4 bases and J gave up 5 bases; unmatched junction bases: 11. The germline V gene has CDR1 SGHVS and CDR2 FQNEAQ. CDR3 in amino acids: CASSSRQGALRDQPQHF. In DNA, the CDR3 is TGTGCCAGCAGCTCCAGACAGGGGGCCCTACGAGATCAGCCCCAGCATTTT.

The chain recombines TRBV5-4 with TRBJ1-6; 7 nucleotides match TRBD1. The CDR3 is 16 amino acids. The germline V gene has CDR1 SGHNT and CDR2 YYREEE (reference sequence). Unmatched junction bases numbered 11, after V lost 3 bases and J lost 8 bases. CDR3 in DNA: TGTGCCAGCAGCTCGGGGCGGACAGGTCGGGATTCACCCCTCCACTTT. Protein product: CASSSGRTGRDSPLHF. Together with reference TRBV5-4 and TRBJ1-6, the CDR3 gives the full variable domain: ETGVTQSPTHLIKTRGQQVTLRCSSQSGHNTVSWYQQALGQGPQFIFQYYREEENGRGNFPPRFSGLQFPNYSSELNVNALELDDSALYLCASSSGRTGRDSPLHFGNGTRLTVT.

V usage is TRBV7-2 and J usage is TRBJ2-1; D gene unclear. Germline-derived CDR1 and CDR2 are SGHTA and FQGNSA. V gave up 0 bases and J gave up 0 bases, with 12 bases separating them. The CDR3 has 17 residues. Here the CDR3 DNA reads TGTGCCAGCAGCTTAGCGAAAGGCAGGAGCTCCTACAATGAGCAGTTCTTC. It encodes CASSLAKGRSSYNEQFF.

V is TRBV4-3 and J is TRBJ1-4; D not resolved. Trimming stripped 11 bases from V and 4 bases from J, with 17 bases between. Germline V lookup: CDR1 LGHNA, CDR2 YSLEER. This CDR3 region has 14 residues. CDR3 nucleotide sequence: TGCGCCTCCGGCTGGGTCACAAATAATGAAAAACTGTTTTTT. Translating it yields CASGWVTNNEKLFF.

The CDR3 sequence: CASSYSAGGYEQYF. For the CDR3, the DNA is TGTGCCAGCAGCTATTCGGCGGGGGGATACGAGCAGTACTTC. The gene calls are TRBV7-2 and TRBJ2-7; 8 nucleotides align to TRBD2. This CDR3 region has 14 residues. V dropped 4 bases and J dropped 4; count of bases not matched to a gene: 6. Germline values: CDR1 SGHTA, CDR2 FQGNSA.

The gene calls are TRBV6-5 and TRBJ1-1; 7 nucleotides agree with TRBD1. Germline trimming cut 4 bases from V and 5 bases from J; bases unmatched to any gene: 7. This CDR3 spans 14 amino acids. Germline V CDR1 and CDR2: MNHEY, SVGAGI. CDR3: CASSLQGRITEAFF. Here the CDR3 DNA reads TGTGCCAGCAGTTTACAGGGGCGGATAACTGAAGCTTTCTTT.

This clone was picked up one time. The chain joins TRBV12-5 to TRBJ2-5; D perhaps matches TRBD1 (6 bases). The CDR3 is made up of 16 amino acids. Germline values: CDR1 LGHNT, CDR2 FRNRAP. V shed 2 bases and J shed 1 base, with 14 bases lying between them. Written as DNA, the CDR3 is TGTGCTAGTGGTTTGCCAACAGGGTCGGCCCAAGAGACCCAGTACTTC. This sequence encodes CASGLPTGSAQETQYF.

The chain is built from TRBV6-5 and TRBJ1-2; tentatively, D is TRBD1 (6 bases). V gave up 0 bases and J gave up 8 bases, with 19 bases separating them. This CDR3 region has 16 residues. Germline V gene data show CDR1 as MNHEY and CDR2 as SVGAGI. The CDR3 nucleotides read TGTGCCAGCAGTTACTCGATAGCGAGGGGGGCGTTCGGCTACACCTTC. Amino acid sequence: CASSYSIARGAFGYTF.

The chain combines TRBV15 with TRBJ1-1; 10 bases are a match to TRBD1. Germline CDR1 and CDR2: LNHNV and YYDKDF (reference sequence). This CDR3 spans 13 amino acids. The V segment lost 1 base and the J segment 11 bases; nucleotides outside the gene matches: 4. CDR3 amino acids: CATSRGDRGEAFF. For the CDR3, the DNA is TGTGCCACCAGCAGAGGGGACAGGGGTGAGGCTTTCTTT.